This is a list of T cell receptor beta chains from one sample in a study of blood T cell repertoires in COVID-19. Repertoires were generated with immunoSEQ multiplex PCR, while TCRdb's copy carries only in-frame clones and drops some. The repertoire has more than 300,000 clones, approximately 90% of them found once; the top ten carry approximately 6%. Sequenced material: PBMCs or T cells enriched from blood (not recorded which). These receptor sequences come from a woman younger than 45 who had recovered from COVID-19. Both conserved end residues are part of each CDR3. The order of the fields is CDR3 DNA, CDR3 protein, V gene, J gene, D gene, clone size. A D gene is named only where the DNA matches it firmly. Only some rows state a clone size, as once, few, many or a class for expanded clones.

TGTGCCAGCAGCGCCGTAGACAGGGGGAACTATGGCTACACCTTC,CASSAVDRGNYGYTF,TRBV9,TRBJ1-2,TRBD1,once
TGTGCCAGCAGCTTAGCTGTAGGGGGTTACAATGAGCAGTTCTTC,CASSLAVGGYNEQFF,TRBV7-2,TRBJ2-1,.,.
TGTGCCAGCAGCCCGACGTCGGGACAGGGATATGGCTACACCTTC,CASSPTSGQGYGYTF,TRBV3-1/TRBV3-2,TRBJ1-2,TRBD1,.
TGTGCCAGCACCCTTTCCGGGGACAGGGGATCACCCCTCCACTTT,CASTLSGDRGSPLHF,TRBV9,TRBJ1-6,TRBD1,.
TGTGCCAGTAGTATGGCTAGCGGGGGCCTTAGCTCCTACAATGAGCAGTTCTTC,CASSMASGGLSSYNEQFF,TRBV19,TRBJ2-1,TRBD2,.
TGTGCCAGCAGCCGCAGTAAAAATGAAGCTTTCTTT,CASSRSKNEAFF,TRBV6-5,TRBJ1-1,.,.
TGTGCCAGCAGCTTCAGGGACAGAGATCCCACGTTGGCCTTC,CASSFRDRDPTLAF,TRBV7-2,TRBJ1-2,TRBD1,.
TGTGCCAGTAGTACTTCGGGGTCCCAAAATCAGCCCCAGCATTTT,CASSTSGSQNQPQHF,TRBV19,TRBJ1-5,.,.
TGTGCCAGCAGCCCGGGACTAGCGCGATCCAATGAGCAGTTCTTC,CASSPGLARSNEQFF,TRBV7-3,TRBJ2-1,TRBD2,.
TGTGCCACCAGCAGGGCGACTGGTAACTATGGCTACACCTTC,CATSRATGNYGYTF,TRBV15,TRBJ1-2,.,.
TGTGCCAGCAACCCACCGGGACAGAACTATGGCTACACCTTC,CASNPPGQNYGYTF,TRBV9,TRBJ1-2,TRBD1,.
TGTGCCAGCAGCCCCGAACCGGGTTGGGAGACCCAGTACTTC,CASSPEPGWETQYF,TRBV9,TRBJ2-5,.,.
TGTGCCAGTAGTATCCCTGGGCAGCTAACCTATGGCTACACCTTC,CASSIPGQLTYGYTF,TRBV19,TRBJ1-2,.,.
TGTGCCAGCAGGTCCAGCGGGGGGACCTACAATGAGCAGTTCTTC,CASRSSGGTYNEQFF,TRBV28,TRBJ2-1,TRBD2,.
TGTGCCAGCAGCCAAGGATCGGGGGAGCAGTACTTC,CASSQGSGEQYF,TRBV3-1/TRBV3-2,TRBJ2-7,.,.
TGTGCCAGCGGGTCAAACAAGGAGACCCGAGAGACCCAGTACTTC,CASGSNKETRETQYF,TRBV27,TRBJ2-5,.,.
TGCGCCAGCAGCCAGTCGAGACAGGGGGGCTATGGCTACACCTTC,CASSQSRQGGYGYTF,TRBV4-3,TRBJ1-2,TRBD1,.
TGTGCCAGCACCCAGGACAGGGCTAACTATGGCTACACCTTC,CASTQDRANYGYTF,TRBV6-5,TRBJ1-2,TRBD1,once
TGTGCCAGCTCACCAGGGGACTCCGGCTATGGCTACACCTTC,CASSPGDSGYGYTF,TRBV18,TRBJ1-2,.,once
TGTGCCAGCAGCTTTGGGGCCCCAGGTGACTATGGCTACACCTTC,CASSFGAPGDYGYTF,TRBV7-2,TRBJ1-2,.,.
TGTGCCAGTAGTATGCCGGGACAGGGTGGATCGGATACGCAGTATTTT,CASSMPGQGGSDTQYF,TRBV19,TRBJ2-3,TRBD1,.
TGTGCCAGCAGCAAACCCCTCGGACAGGCTGGGGACGAGCAGTACTTC,CASSKPLGQAGDEQYF,TRBV21-1,TRBJ2-7,.,.
TGTGCCAGCAGCTACGACGGGGTGCGGAACACTGAAGCTTTCTTT,CASSYDGVRNTEAFF,TRBV6-5,TRBJ1-1,.,.
TGTGCCAGCAGTGGTGGGGGGATCTCCTACAATGAGCAGTTCTTC,CASSGGGISYNEQFF,TRBV18,TRBJ2-1,.,many
TGTGCCAGCGGGGGGATCATGAACACTGAAGCTTTCTTT,CASGGIMNTEAFF,TRBV2,TRBJ1-1,.,.
TGTGCCAGCAGTTACGCAGGGGAGAATGGTGAGCAGTTCTTC,CASSYAGENGEQFF,TRBV6-5,TRBJ2-1,.,.
TGTGCTAGTGCCTCGGGACACAGTATTTCTGAAGCTTTCTTT,CASASGHSISEAFF,TRBV12-5,TRBJ1-1,.,.
TGTGCCTGGACCGGGACTCAAACTGAAGCTTTCTTT,CAWTGTQTEAFF,TRBV30,TRBJ1-1,.,.
TGCGCCAGCAGCTTGTCGGGAGCTAATGAAAAACTGTTTTTT,CASSLSGANEKLFF,TRBV5-1,TRBJ1-4,.,.
TGCGCCAGCAGCGACCTACCTACAGGGGACTCGCCTTTGGCCTTC,CASSDLPTGDSPLAF,TRBV5-1,TRBJ1-2,TRBD1,.
TGTGCCAGCAGTGAGGAGCGGGGGGCCGCCGGGGAGCTGTTTTTT,CASSEERGAAGELFF,TRBV2,TRBJ2-2,TRBD2,.
TGTGCCAGCAGCCAGGCCGGGACAGGGTCTCTGGAGCAGTACTTC,CASSQAGTGSLEQYF,TRBV3-1/TRBV3-2,TRBJ2-7,TRBD1,.
TGTGCCAGCAGCGTGGGGCAGGGGTATGGCTACACCTTC,CASSVGQGYGYTF,TRBV9,TRBJ1-2,.,.
TGTGCCAGCAGTCCTCTCGGGTCCCAAAACAATGAGCAGTTCTTC,CASSPLGSQNNEQFF,TRBV27,TRBJ2-1,.,.
TGCAGCGTTGGTTTCGGGGGGAACTATGGCTACACCTTC,CSVGFGGNYGYTF,TRBV29-1,TRBJ1-2,.,few
TGTGCCAGCAGTTACTCCGCTAGCGGGGTTTACGAGCAGTACTTC,CASSYSASGVYEQYF,TRBV6-5,TRBJ2-7,TRBD2,.
TGTGCCAGCAGCTTAGGACCACAGGGCTCTGGAAACACCATATATTTT,CASSLGPQGSGNTIYF,TRBV7-3,TRBJ1-3,.,.
TGTGCCAGTAAATCGAGTAACTATGGCTACACCTTC,CASKSSNYGYTF,TRBV19,TRBJ1-2,.,.
TGTGCCTGGAGGGGGGGGCGACTGGGTGGCTACACCTTC,CAWRGGRLGGYTF,TRBV30,TRBJ1-2,.,once
TGTGCCAGCACCCCGACAGGGGCGGTAGACAATGAGCAGTTCTTC,CASTPTGAVDNEQFF,TRBV7-9,TRBJ2-1,TRBD1,.
TGTGCCAGCAGCTTTTCTATGGTCGAAGGCTACACCTTC,CASSFSMVEGYTF,TRBV7-9,TRBJ1-2,.,.
TGTGCCAGTAGACAGGGGGCATCGCCCCAGCATTTT,CASRQGASPQHF,TRBV19,TRBJ1-5,TRBD1,once
TGTGCCAGCAGCTTGGCAGGGGCGGCCCTGGAGCAGTACTTC,CASSLAGAALEQYF,TRBV11-2,TRBJ2-7,.,few